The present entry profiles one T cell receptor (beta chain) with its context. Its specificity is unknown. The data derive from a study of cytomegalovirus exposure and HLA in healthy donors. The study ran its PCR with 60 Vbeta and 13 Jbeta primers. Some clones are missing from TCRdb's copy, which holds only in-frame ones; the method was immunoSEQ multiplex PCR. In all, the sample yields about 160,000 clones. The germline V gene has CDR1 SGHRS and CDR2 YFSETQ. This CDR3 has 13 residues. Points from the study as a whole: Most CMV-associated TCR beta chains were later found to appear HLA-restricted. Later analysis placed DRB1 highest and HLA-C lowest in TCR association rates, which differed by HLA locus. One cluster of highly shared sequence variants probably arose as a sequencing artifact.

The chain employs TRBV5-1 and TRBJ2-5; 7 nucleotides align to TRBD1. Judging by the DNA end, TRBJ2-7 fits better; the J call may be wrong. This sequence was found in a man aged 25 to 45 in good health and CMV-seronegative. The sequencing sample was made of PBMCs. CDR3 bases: TGCGCCAGCAGCGTACAGGGGACCTACGAGCAGTACTTC. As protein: CASSVQGTYEQYF.